This section outlines one TCR beta chain sequence together with its context. Its antigen is as yet unknown. This record belongs to a study of shared clonotypes between healthy human individuals. Turning to the study itself: Per donor, CD8 memory used one plate, CD8 naive used two, CD4 memory used three and CD4 naive used three. Broader study findings: It was observed that roughly 5.1% of naive CD4 clonotypes were shared across several donors.

It was across several immunoSEQ plates that each subset's genomic DNA was evenly split. Per the study methods: Filtering differed because ImmunoSEQ produced junction-only sequences that carried no quality scores. Clones were sequenced by immunoSEQ multiplex PCR, and TCRdb holds only the in-frame ones, with some missing. V, J and clone size are taken as reported in that table, and D and trimming were inferred from the DNA itself. The data show fewer than 400,000 clones, approximately 79% seen once. The TCR originated in a man aged 25-45 years in good health. What was sequenced was memory CD4+ T cells sorted from blood. As for subset: CD45RA-negative fraction.

The CDR3 reads CASSVTGAAKNIQYF. As DNA, the CDR3 is TGTGCCAGCAGCGTGACAGGGGCGGCCAAAAACATTCAGTACTTC. The chain is built from TRBV6-5 and TRBJ2-4; the match to TRBD1 covers 8 bases. CDR3 length equals 15 residues. With 6 bases clipped from V and 1 base from J, the junction kept 5 bases outside the gene matches. CDR1 is MNHEY and CDR2 is SVGAGI in the germline V gene.